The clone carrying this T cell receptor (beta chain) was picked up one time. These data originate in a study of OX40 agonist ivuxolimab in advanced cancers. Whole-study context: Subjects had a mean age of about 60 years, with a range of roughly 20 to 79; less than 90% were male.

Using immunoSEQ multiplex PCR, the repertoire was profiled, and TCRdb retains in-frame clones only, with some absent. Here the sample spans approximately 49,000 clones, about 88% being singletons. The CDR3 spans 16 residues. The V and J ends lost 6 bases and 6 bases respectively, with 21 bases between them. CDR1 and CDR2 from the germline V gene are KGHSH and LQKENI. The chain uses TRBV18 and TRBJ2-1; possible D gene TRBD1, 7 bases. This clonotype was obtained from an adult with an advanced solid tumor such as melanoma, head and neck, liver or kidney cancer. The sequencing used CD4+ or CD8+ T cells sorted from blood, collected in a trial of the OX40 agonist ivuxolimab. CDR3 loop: CASSPRTPRGVNEQFF. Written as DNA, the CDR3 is TGTGCCAGCTCCCCTAGGACCCCCAGGGGGGTCAATGAGCAGTTCTTC.